This T cell receptor (beta chain) is drawn from a study of regulatory T cells in long-lasting Graves disease. The V segment lost 6 bases and the J segment 2 bases; nucleotides outside the gene matches: 7. The germline gives CDR1 DFQATT, CDR2 SNEGSKA (reference sequence). The CDR3 covers 13 residues. According to the study, TCR beta libraries were built with iRepertoire HTBI primers and CDR3-region Arm-PCR. TCRdb used MiXCR to reprocess the multiplex PCR reads, holding one entry per CDR3 protein. The table records approximately 290,000 distinct CDR3 sequences, 20% to 25% of them present only once. Documented time point: persistent/refractory GD, antithyroid drugs over 5 years with positive TRAb. The TCR library was prepared using RNA isolated from PBMCs.

This chain links TRBV20-1 with TRBJ2-7; 7 positions agree with TRBD1. Material: peripheral blood mononuclear cells (PBMCs), obtained when the disease was refractory, from a patient treated with antithyroid drugs. This receptor was identified in a female donor with Graves disease. CDR3 in amino acids: CSARPGQTYEQYF. In nucleotides, the CDR3 is TGCAGTGCACGGCCGGGACAGACCTACGAGCAGTACTTC.